The source of this T cell receptor (beta chain) is a study of identical twins. General study findings and limits: Insertions were fewer in abundant cord blood beta clonotypes, whereas memory repertoires showed none of this pattern. Monozygotic twin pairs showed more out-of-frame TCR alpha sharing than models estimated. The study found excess low generation probability among twin-shared out-of-frame alpha sequences.

V was pared by 6 bases and J by 6 bases, with 5 bases of the junction left unmatched. Germline values: CDR1 KGHDR, CDR2 SFDVKD. The length of the CDR3 is 15 residues. To note about this clonotype: Its cognate antigen is unknown.

It was template switching that added a universal primer site, and there were unique molecular identifiers on the cDNA. Each CDR3 protein gets one entry after TCRdb re-called the 5' RACE reads with MiXCR. The repertoire holds 1.5 million to 2 million distinct CDR3 sequences, with less than 40% as singletons. The source material was cord blood. The sequence came from a newborn girl in good health. The chain carries TRBV24-1 and TRBJ2-2; TRBD2 agrees at 11 bases. The DNA of the CDR3 is TGTGCCACCAGTACCCCTAGCGGGAGGTCCGGGGAGCTGTTTTTT. It yields the protein CATSTPSGRSGELFF.